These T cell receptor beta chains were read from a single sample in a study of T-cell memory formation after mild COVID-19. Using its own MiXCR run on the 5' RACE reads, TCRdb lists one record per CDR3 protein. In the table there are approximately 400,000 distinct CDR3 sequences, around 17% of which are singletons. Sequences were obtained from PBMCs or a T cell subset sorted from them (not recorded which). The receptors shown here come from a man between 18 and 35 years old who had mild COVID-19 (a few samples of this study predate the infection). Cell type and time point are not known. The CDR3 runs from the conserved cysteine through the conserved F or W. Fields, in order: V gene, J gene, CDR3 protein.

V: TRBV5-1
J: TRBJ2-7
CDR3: CASSPTAGGQSYEQYF

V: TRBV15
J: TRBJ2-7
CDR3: CATSTRDGPYEQYF

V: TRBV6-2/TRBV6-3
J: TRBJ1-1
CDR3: CASSYGRMMNTEAFF

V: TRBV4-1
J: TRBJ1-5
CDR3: CASSSPRMVGQPQHF

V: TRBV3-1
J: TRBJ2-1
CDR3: CASSQVAGTPYNEQFF

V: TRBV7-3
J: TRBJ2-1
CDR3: CASSRGGAEQFF

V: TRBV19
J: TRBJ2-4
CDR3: CASSIDLWAMGAKNIQYF

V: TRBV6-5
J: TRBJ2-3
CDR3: CASSYLAGSDTQYF

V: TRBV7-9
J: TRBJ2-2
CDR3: CACPYPPSGELFF

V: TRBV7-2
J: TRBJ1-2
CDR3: CASRQGGTNYGYTF

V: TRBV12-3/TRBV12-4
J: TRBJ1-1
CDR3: CASINRGSEAFF

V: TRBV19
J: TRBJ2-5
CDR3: CASSWSSGGALGETQYF

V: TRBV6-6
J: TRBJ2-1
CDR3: CASSWFEGIPRNEQFF

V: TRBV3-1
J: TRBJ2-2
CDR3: CASRSGNGELFF

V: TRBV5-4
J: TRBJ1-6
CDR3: CASSLAGNSPLHF

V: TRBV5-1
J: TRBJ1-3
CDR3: CASRTEPVNTIYF

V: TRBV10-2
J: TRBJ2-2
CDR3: CASSDLGRGTNTGELFF

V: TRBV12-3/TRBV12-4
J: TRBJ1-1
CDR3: CASSEQGVDTEAFF

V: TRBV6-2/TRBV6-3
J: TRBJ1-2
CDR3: CASIADSEDYGYTF

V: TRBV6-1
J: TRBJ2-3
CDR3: CASRPAKGDTDTQYF

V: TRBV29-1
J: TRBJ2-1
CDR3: CSATAGFVGEQFF

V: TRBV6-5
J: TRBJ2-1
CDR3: CASSPNRGYNEQFF